This T cell receptor beta chain was documented in a study of STAT5B mutations in CD4+ large granular lymphocyte leukemia. Study results and caveats: Higher CD4+ than CD8+ T-LGLL clonality might reflect small sample size. Compared with healthy controls (2/35), patient top clones favored TRBV06 (8/27). About a quarter of private leukemic clonotypes occurred rarely in other patients' non-leukemic repertoires.

Deletions cut 11 bases from V and 7 bases from J, with 17 bases between. The CDR3 loop spans 12 amino acids. Per germline, CDR1 LNHDA and CDR2 SQIVND (reference sequence). Sequenced by immunoSEQ multiplex PCR; TCRdb stores in-frame clones only, minus some. There are around 37,000 clones in the sample; more than 70% occur only once, and approximately 0.6% lies in the top ten. As concerns this clone: As yet, its antigen is unknown.

This sequence originates from a human donor in good health. Sequencing used CD4+ T cells from blood buffy coats. This chain links TRBV19 with TRBJ1-1; TRBD1 might be the D (6 bases). The CDR3: CACSEGGGEAFF. The CDR3, as DNA: TGTGCCTGCAGCGAGGGGGGAGGTGAAGCTTTCTTT.